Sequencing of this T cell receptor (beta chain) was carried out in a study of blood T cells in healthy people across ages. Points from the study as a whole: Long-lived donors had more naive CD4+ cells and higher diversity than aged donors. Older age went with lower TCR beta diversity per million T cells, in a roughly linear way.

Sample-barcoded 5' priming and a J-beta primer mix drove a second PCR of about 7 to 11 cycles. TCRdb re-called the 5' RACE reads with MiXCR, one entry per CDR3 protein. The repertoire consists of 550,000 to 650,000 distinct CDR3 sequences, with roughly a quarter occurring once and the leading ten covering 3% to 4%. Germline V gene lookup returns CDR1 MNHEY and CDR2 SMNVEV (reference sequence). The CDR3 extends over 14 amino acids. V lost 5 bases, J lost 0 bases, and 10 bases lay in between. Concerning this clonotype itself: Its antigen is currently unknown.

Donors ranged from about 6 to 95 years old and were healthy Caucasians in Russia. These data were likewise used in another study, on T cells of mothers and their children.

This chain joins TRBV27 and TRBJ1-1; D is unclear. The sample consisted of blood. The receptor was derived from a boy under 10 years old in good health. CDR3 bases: TGTGCCAGCAGTCCCCAACCTATGAACACTGAAGCTTTCTTT. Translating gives CASSPQPMNTEAFF.